The 5 T cell receptor beta chains in this list originate from one sample, sequenced in a study of cytomegalovirus exposure and HLA in healthy donors. With 60 Vbeta and 13 Jbeta primers, the PCR was carried out. Repertoires were generated with immunoSEQ multiplex PCR, while TCRdb's copy carries only in-frame clones and drops some. The table records about 150,000 clones, over 60% of them present only once. The material sequenced was PBMCs. All receptors derive from a male donor in good health and CMV-seronegative.

The chain is built from TRBV6-1 and TRBJ1-5; 10 bases are a match to TRBD1. CDR3 size: 13 residues. Germline values: CDR1 MNHNS, CDR2 SASEGT. Trimming took 6 bases from V and 10 from J; bases not matched to a gene: 6. The CDR3 here is CASRGQGSVPQHF. In DNA form, the CDR3 reads TGTGCCAGCAGGGGACAGGGGTCCGTTCCCCAGCATTTT.

The chain couples TRBV9 to TRBJ1-5; 9 bases are a match to TRBD1. Germline V gives CDR1 SGDLS, CDR2 YYNGEE. CDR3 length: 14 residues. V dropped 0 bases and J dropped 10; count of bases not matched to a gene: 5. The CDR3 sequence: CASSVGTGGEPQHF. The CDR3, as DNA: TGTGCCAGCAGCGTAGGTACAGGGGGCGAACCCCAGCATTTT.

The rearrangement joins TRBV7-9 to TRBJ2-7, with 7 bases matching TRBD1. CDR3 size: 14 residues. Germline V gene lookup returns CDR1 SEHNR and CDR2 FQNEAQ (reference sequence). V lost 5 bases and J lost 3; bases outside the gene matches: 7. CDR3 in DNA: TGTGCCAGCAGCCCGGGACAGCCATTCTACGAGCAGTACTTC. Protein: CASSPGQPFYEQYF. The variable domain in full, completed from reference TRBV7-9 and TRBJ2-7, reads DTGVSQNPRHKITKRGQNVTFRCDPISEHNRLYWYRQTLGQGPEFLTYFQNEAQLEKSRLLSDRFSAERPKGSFSTLEIQRTEQGDSAMYLCASSPGQPFYEQYFGPGTRLTVT.

The rearrangement joins TRBV5-5 to TRBJ2-7; 10 bases line up with TRBD2. CDR1 is SGHKS, CDR2 YYEKEE, per germline (reference sequence). V was pared by 2 bases and J by 5 bases, with 10 bases of the junction left unmatched. CDR3 length equals 16 residues. CDR3 DNA: TGTGCCAGCAGCTTTAGGCTAGCGGGAGACGTTAACGAGCAGTACTTC. Its translation is CASSFRLAGDVNEQYF.

The rearrangement links TRBV2 to TRBJ2-2, with 9 nucleotides matching TRBD2. CDR3 length equals 16 residues. The germline CDR1 and CDR2 sequences are SNHLY and FYNNEI. Germline trimming cut 0 bases from V and 8 bases from J; bases unmatched to any gene: 7. The CDR3 nucleotides are TGTGCCAGCAGTGAAGCTAGCGGGGGAATAGGGGGGGAGCTGTTTTTT. It translates to CASSEASGGIGGELFF.